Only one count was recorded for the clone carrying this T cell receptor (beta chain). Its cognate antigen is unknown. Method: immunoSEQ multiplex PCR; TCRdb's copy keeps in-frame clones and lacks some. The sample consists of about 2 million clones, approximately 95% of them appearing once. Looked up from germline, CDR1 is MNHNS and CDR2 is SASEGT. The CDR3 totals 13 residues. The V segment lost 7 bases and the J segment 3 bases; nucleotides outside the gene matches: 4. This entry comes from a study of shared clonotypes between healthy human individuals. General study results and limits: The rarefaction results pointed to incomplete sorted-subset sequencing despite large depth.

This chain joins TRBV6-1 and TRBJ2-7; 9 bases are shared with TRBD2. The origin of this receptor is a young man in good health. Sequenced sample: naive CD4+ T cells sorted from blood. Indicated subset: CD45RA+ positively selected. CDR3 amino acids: CASKVAGVYEQYF. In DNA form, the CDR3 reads TGTGCCAGCAAGGTAGCGGGAGTCTACGAGCAGTACTTC.